What follows are 22 T cell receptor beta chains derived from one specimen sequenced in a study of cytomegalovirus exposure and HLA in healthy donors. Primers: 60 Vbeta forward and 13 Jbeta reverse. Only in-frame clones appear in the TCRdb table, and some are missing; sequencing was by immunoSEQ multiplex PCR. The sample consists of about 130,000 clones, roughly two thirds of them appearing once. Sequencing was done on a sample of PBMCs. The receptors shown here come from a man younger than 45 in good health and CMV-seropositive.

V gene TRBV7-2 combines with J gene TRBJ2-3, with 12 bases matching TRBD2. Per the germline V gene, CDR1 is SGHTA and CDR2 is FQGNSA. The CDR3 spans 19 residues. V lost 2 bases and J lost 2; bases outside the gene matches: 11. The CDR3, as DNA: TGTGCCAGCAGCTTAACGGGTCAAGGACTAGCGGGGACCACAGATACGCAGTATTTT. Translation gives CASSLTGQGLAGTTDTQYF.

The V gene is TRBV28, the J gene TRBJ2-7, with a tentative D call TRBD2 (6 bases). Germline lookup yields CDR1 MDHEN and CDR2 SYDVKM. V gave up 1 base and J gave up 3 bases, with 16 bases separating them. The CDR3 sequence is 16 residues long. CDR3 bases: TGTGCCAGCAGTTTATTCGAGGACGGAGGGTTCTACGAGCAGTACTTC. Amino acid sequence: CASSLFEDGGFYEQYF. Combining the CDR3 with reference TRBV28 and TRBJ2-7 gives the whole variable domain DVKVTQSSRYLVKRTGEKVFLECVQDMDHENMFWYRQDPGLGLRLIYFSYDVKMKEKGDIPEGYSVSREKKERFSLILESASTNQTSMYLCASSLFEDGGFYEQYFGPGTRLTVT.

This clone was seen a handful of times. The chain joins TRBV11-2 to TRBJ1-1; 8 nucleotides agree with TRBD1. The germline V gene encodes CDR1 SGHAT and CDR2 FQNNGV. CDR3 size: 15 residues. J was trimmed by 11 bases and V by 2 bases; bases with no gene match: 13. CDR3 DNA sequence: TGTGCCAGCAGCTTACCCCGGACAGGGAGAGTCTTGGCTTTCTTT. Its protein product is CASSLPRTGRVLAFF.

V gene TRBV5-6 combines with J gene TRBJ1-2, with TRBD1 identical over 9 bases. CDR1 is SGHDT and CDR2 is YYEEEE in the germline V gene. The CDR3 runs to 15 residues. J lost 6 bases, V lost 0 bases, and 6 bases had no gene match. The DNA of the CDR3 is TGTGCCAGCAGCTTGGCCCGGGACAGGGTAAATGGCTACACCTTC. Translating it yields CASSLARDRVNGYTF.

J is TRBJ1-1 and V is TRBV9; D is uncertain. The germline V gene has CDR1 SGDLS and CDR2 YYNGEE. The CDR3 has 14 amino acids. V was pared by 4 bases and J by 7 bases, with 17 bases between. The CDR3: CASSPGFRGSEAFF. The CDR3 DNA is TGTGCCAGCAGCCCTGGATTTAGAGGTAGTGAAGCTTTCTTT.

The chain has TRBV27 and TRBJ2-2; 7 nucleotides line up with TRBD2. The germline V gene encodes CDR1 MNHEY and CDR2 SMNVEV (reference sequence). The CDR3 extends over 16 amino acids. Losses at the gene ends were 5 bases for V and 1 base for J; bases not matched to a gene: 7. The CDR3 protein is CASSLSSGWNTGELFF. The CDR3 region has the DNA TGTGCCAGCAGTCTGAGTAGCGGGTGGAACACCGGGGAGCTGTTTTTT.

V gene TRBV6-1 combines with J gene TRBJ2-5, with TRBD2 matching over 8 bases. The CDR3 length is 15 residues. Germline V gene lookup returns CDR1 MNHNS and CDR2 SASEGT. Trimming at V came to 4 bases and at J to 0 bases, leaving 4 bases not matched to a gene. In DNA, the CDR3 is TGTGCCAGCAGTGCCATAGCGGGGAACCAAGAGACCCAGTACTTC. Residues: CASSAIAGNQETQYF.

The CDR3 DNA follows: TGCGCCAGCAGCTTGGGCGGGACAGCTTATTCACCCCTCCACTTT. It specifies CASSLGGTAYSPLHF. The chain joins TRBV5-1 to TRBJ1-6, with 7 bases identical to TRBD1. The CDR3 covers 15 residues. Germline V gene data show CDR1 as SGHRS and CDR2 as YFSETQ. Losses at the gene ends were 0 bases for V and 8 bases for J; bases not matched to a gene: 5.

In the case of this clone: A junction boundary mismatches the germline segment, possibly from a read error. The chain joins TRBV19 to TRBJ2-4; 11 bases map to TRBD1. Germline CDR1 LNHDA, CDR2 SQIVND (reference sequence). This CDR3 comprises 14 residues. The CDR3 region has the DNA TGTGCCAGTAGGGGCCTGGGACAGGGGGGGATTCCGTACTTC. As protein: CASRGLGQGGIPYF.

This clone showed up just a few times. V is TRBV18 and J is TRBJ2-3, with 8 nucleotides matching TRBD2. This CDR3 spans 15 amino acids. V lost 3 bases, J lost 0 bases, and 2 bases stayed unmatched. Germline CDR1 and CDR2: KGHSH and LQKENI. The CDR3 is CASSPTSASTDTQYF. CDR3 coding DNA: TGTGCCAGCTCACCGACTAGCGCTAGCACAGATACGCAGTATTTT. Based on the CDR3 plus reference TRBV18 and TRBJ2-3, the full variable domain is NAGVMQNPRHLVRRRGQEARLRCSPMKGHSHVYWYRQLPEEGLKFMVYLQKENIIDESGMPKERFSAEFPKEGPSILRIQQVVRGDSAAYFCASSPTSASTDTQYFGPGTRLTVL.

The V and J genes are TRBV5-6 and TRBJ1-3; weak D call: TRBD1 (6 bases). The germline gives CDR1 SGHDT, CDR2 YYEEEE. The CDR3 is made up of 19 amino acids. V lost 0 bases, J lost 0 bases, and 19 bases lay in between. The CDR3 spells CASSLGRGGVEGSGNTIYF. The CDR3 coding sequence is TGTGCCAGCAGCTTGGGGAGGGGGGGGGTGGAGGGCTCTGGAAACACCATATATTTT.

This clone was counted a single time. This rearrangement joins TRBV2 to TRBJ2-7; TRBD1 matches at 9 bases. Germline lookup yields CDR1 SNHLY and CDR2 FYNNEI. Trimming at V came to 7 bases and at J to 3 bases, leaving 13 bases not matched to a gene. CDR3 length: 16 amino acids. The CDR3 nucleotides read TGTGCCAGCATCCCGGGACAGGGTCGGAGGCTCTACGAGCAGTACTTC. This translates into CASIPGQGRRLYEQYF. The entire variable domain, with the rest obtained from reference TRBV2 and TRBJ2-7, is as follows: EPEVTQTPSHQVTQMGQEVILRCVPISNHLYFYWYRQILGQKVEFLVSFYNNEISEKSEIFDDQFSVERPDGSNFTLKIRSTKLEDSAMYFCASIPGQGRRLYEQYFGPGTRLTVT.

The chain carries TRBV9 and TRBJ2-7, with a possible D match to TRBD2 (5 bases). Germline V gene data show CDR1 as SGDLS and CDR2 as YYNGEE. This CDR3 has 15 residues. Trimming shortened V by 4 bases and J by 4 bases, and 18 bases separated the two germline ends. CDR3 in amino acids: CASSRGTPLRYEQYF. The DNA for the CDR3 is TGTGCCAGCAGCCGGGGTACCCCCTTGCGGTACGAGCAGTACTTC. The full variable domain, with the rest looked up from reference TRBV9 and TRBJ2-7, is DSGVTQTPKHLITATGQRVTLRCSPRSGDLSVYWYQQSLDQGLQFLIQYYNGEERAKGNILERFSAQQFPDLHSELNLSSLELGDSALYFCASSRGTPLRYEQYFGPGTRLTVT.

This clone was found many times. This chain links TRBV6-6 with TRBJ2-1, with D perhaps TRBD1 (5 bases). CDR1 is MNHNY, CDR2 SVGAGI, per germline (reference sequence). V shed 4 bases and J shed 7 bases, with 14 bases lying between them. The CDR3 covers 14 residues. The CDR3 loop is CASSWGRDSNEQFF. As DNA, the CDR3 is TGTGCCAGCAGTTGGGGCAGGGATTCTAATGAGCAGTTCTTC.

The chain recombines TRBV7-8 with TRBJ1-5, with unresolved D. The CDR3 totals 14 residues. Trimming took 0 bases from V and 5 from J, leaving 8 bases between them. Germline V lookup: CDR1 SGHVS, CDR2 FQNEAQ. CDR3 coding DNA: TGTGCCAGCAGCTTAGCGTACGGGGATCAGCCCCAGCATTTT. Residues: CASSLAYGDQPQHF.

This clone rates as medium-sized. The chain combines TRBV6-4 with TRBJ2-1, with a possible D match to TRBD2 (6 bases). V lost 6 bases, J lost 0 bases, and 12 bases lay in between. The CDR3 sequence is 15 residues long. Germline lookup yields CDR1 MRHNA and CDR2 SNTAGT. The CDR3 reads CASSPSESSYNEQFF. DNA of the CDR3: TGTGCCAGCAGCCCTAGCGAAAGCTCCTACAATGAGCAGTTCTTC.

The V gene is TRBV5-1, the J gene TRBJ2-5, with D possibly TRBD2 on 5 matching bases. Trimming cost V 1 base and J 7 bases, with 14 bases left between them. CDR1 and CDR2 (germline): SGHRS, YFSETQ. This CDR3 spans 14 amino acids. In DNA form, the CDR3 reads TGCGCCAGCAGCTTGAATGTCGGGGAAGGGACCCAGTACTTC. Its protein product is CASSLNVGEGTQYF. The variable domain in full, completed from reference TRBV5-1 and TRBJ2-5, reads KAGVTQTPRYLIKTRGQQVTLSCSPISGHRSVSWYQQTPGQGLQFLFEYFSETQRNKGNFPGRFSGRQFSNSRSEMNVSTLELGDSALYLCASSLNVGEGTQYFGPGTRLLVL.

In its sample, this clone was seen many times. The rearrangement joins TRBV5-1 to TRBJ1-4; D is possibly TRBD1 (5 bases). This CDR3 spans 15 amino acids. CDR1 is SGHRS, CDR2 YFSETQ, per germline. Deletions cut 0 bases from V and 6 bases from J, with 12 bases between. This chain's CDR3 is CASSLAGWGDEKLFF. For the CDR3, the DNA is TGCGCCAGCAGCTTGGCGGGTTGGGGGGATGAAAAACTGTTTTTT.

This chain links TRBV15 with TRBJ1-5, with a tentative D call TRBD1 (6 bases). The CDR3 runs 14 residues. Looked up from germline, CDR1 is LNHNV and CDR2 is YYDKDF (reference sequence). V lost 9 bases, J lost 5 bases, and 17 bases lay in between. CDR3 sequence (DNA): TGTGCCACTACGACAGGTCAACCGGATCAGCCCCAGCATTTT. Protein sequence: CATTTGQPDQPQHF.

This chain uses TRBV12-5 with TRBJ2-7; 9 positions match TRBD1. This CDR3 is built from 16 residues. Germline values: CDR1 LGHNT, CDR2 FRNRAP. The junction had 6 bases not matched to a gene; V was cut back by 0 bases and J by 3 bases. The CDR3 coding sequence is TGTGCTAGTGGTTTGGTACGGGACAGGGTACTCTACGAGCAGTACTTC. It is translated as CASGLVRDRVLYEQYF.

V gene TRBV5-5 combines with J gene TRBJ2-1; a weak D match, TRBD2 (6 bases). V gave up 1 base and J gave up 4 bases, with 15 bases separating them. Germline V lookup: CDR1 SGHKS, CDR2 YYEKEE (reference sequence). The CDR3 is made up of 16 amino acids. CDR3 amino acids: CASSLSFGTQYNEQFF. The CDR3 bases are TGTGCCAGCAGCTTGTCCTTCGGGACTCAATACAATGAGCAGTTCTTC.

CDR3 loop: CSVEERLDGYGQETQYF. In DNA, the CDR3 is TGCAGCGTTGAAGAAAGACTAGATGGTTACGGCCAAGAGACCCAGTACTTC. The gene calls are TRBV29-1 and TRBJ2-5; D is perhaps TRBD2 (6 bases). The ends were cut back, 0 bases at V and 1 base at J, with 18 bases in the middle. This CDR3 comprises 17 residues. The germline gives CDR1 SQVTM, CDR2 ANQGSEA.